Listed below are T cell receptor beta chains from one sample, sequenced in a study of PD-1 blockade in classical Hodgkin lymphoma. Repertoires were generated with immunoSEQ multiplex PCR, while TCRdb's copy carries only in-frame clones and drops some. The profile shows tens of thousands of clones, 60% to 85% of them singletons. The source material was peripheral blood mononuclear cells (PBMCs), sampled at baseline. These receptor sequences come from a human donor with classical Hodgkin lymphoma. Both conserved end residues are part of each CDR3. D genes are given only for firm matches. The size entry is marked missing in some rows and otherwise reads once, few, many or a size class.

clone_size,v_call,j_call,d_call,cdr3_aa,cdr3_nt
few,TRBV9,TRBJ2-4,TRBD2,CASSVSSGGGNIQYF,TGTGCCAGCAGCGTTTCTAGCGGGGGAGGAAACATTCAGTACTTC
.,TRBV15,TRBJ1-4,.,CATEGDFSGEKLFF,TGTGCCACCGAGGGCGACTTCTCGGGTGAAAAACTGTTTTTT
once,TRBV13,TRBJ1-2,.,CASSLVGQANYGYTF,TGTGCCAGCAGCTTAGTCGGCCAAGCTAACTATGGCTACACCTTC
few,TRBV19,TRBJ2-2,.,CASSIVGANTGELFF,TGTGCCAGTAGTATAGTGGGGGCGAACACCGGGGAGCTGTTTTTT
.,TRBV28,TRBJ1-4,.,CASREYPGEKLFF,TGTGCCAGCCGAGAGTACCCGGGGGAAAAATTGTTTTTT
.,TRBV5-1,TRBJ1-3,.,CASSLQVSGNTIYF,TGCGCCAGCAGCTTACAGGTCTCTGGAAACACCATATATTTT
few,TRBV6-1,TRBJ2-7,.,CASTKATDSVYEQYF,TGTGCCAGCACTAAAGCCACCGACAGTGTCTACGAGCAGTACTTC
once,TRBV5-1,TRBJ2-7,TRBD1,CASSLEGTGVYEQYF,TGCGCCAGCAGCTTAGAAGGGACAGGGGTCTACGAGCAGTACTTC
.,TRBV19,TRBJ2-2,TRBD2,CASSHLWTSEERNTGELFF,TGTGCCAGTAGTCACCTTTGGACTAGCGAAGAAAGGAACACCGGGGAGCTGTTTTTT
.,TRBV7-8,TRBJ1-4,TRBD1,CASSPNAGQGEKLFF,TGTGCCAGCAGCCCGAACGCGGGACAGGGCGAAAAACTGTTTTTT
.,TRBV2,TRBJ1-5,TRBD1,CASNGQGSGYSNQPQHF,TGTGCCAGCAATGGACAGGGGTCAGGGTATAGCAATCAGCCCCAGCATTTT
once,TRBV9,TRBJ1-1,TRBD1,CASSLTIQTGLNTEAFF,TGTGCCAGCAGCTTAACGATCCAGACAGGGCTGAACACTGAAGCTTTCTTT
.,TRBV4-1,TRBJ2-1,TRBD2,CASSLLISGGENEQFF,TGCGCCAGCAGCCTCCTCATTAGCGGGGGAGAGAATGAGCAGTTCTTC
.,TRBV5-8,TRBJ1-2,.,CASSLEVRDLNYGYTF,TGTGCCAGCAGCTTGGAGGTCCGGGACCTAAACTATGGCTACACCTTC
.,TRBV23-1,TRBJ1-2,.,CASTGRSYGYTF,TGCGCCAGCACTGGACGGTCCTATGGCTACACCTTC
once,TRBV7-2,TRBJ1-4,.,CASSLPPDEKLFF,TGTGCCAGCAGCTTACCGCCTGACGAAAAACTGTTTTTT
.,TRBV5-5,TRBJ1-6,.,CASSFPDPYNSPLHF,TGTGCCAGCAGCTTCCCGGACCCCTATAATTCACCCCTCCACTTT
medium-sized,TRBV27,TRBJ1-4,TRBD1,CASSPGQVNEKLFF,TGTGCCAGCAGTCCCGGACAGGTCAATGAAAAACTGTTTTTT
.,TRBV9,TRBJ1-2,.,CASSETGQSGFRGYTF,TGTGCCAGCAGCGAAACGGGACAATCTGGTTTTCGTGGCTACACCTTC
few,TRBV6-1,TRBJ2-7,.,CASRPGTKYEQYF,TGTGCCAGTCGACCCGGGACAAAATACGAGCAGTACTTC
.,TRBV5-1,TRBJ1-2,.,CASSSSGLANYGYTF,TGCGCCAGCAGCTCCTCAGGCCTAGCTAACTATGGCTACACCTTC